This is a list of T cell receptor beta chains from one sample in a study of T cells in Graves' hyperthyroidism and ophthalmopathy. TCRdb called the multiplex PCR reads again in MiXCR, with one record for every CDR3 protein. The sample comprises about 270,000 distinct CDR3 sequences, less than 30% of which are singletons, and about a quarter rests with the top ten. The sequencing input was blood. The receptors shown here come from a middle-aged man with Graves' hyperthyroidism that later progressed to Graves' ophthalmopathy. CDR3s include the opening cysteine and the closing phenylalanine or tryptophan. D genes are given only for firm matches. Part of the rows lack a size; the others show once, few, many or a class for expanded clones.

TRBJ2-7 | TRBV19 | - | many | TGTGCCAGTCGTACGGCGGGGGCGGCCTTGGGTGAGCAGTACTTC | CASRTAGAALGEQYF
TRBJ1-5 | TRBV3-1 | - | many | TGTGCCAGCAGCCAGGGAGGGGCATTATATAGCAATCAGCCCCAGCATTTT | CASSQGGALYSNQPQHF
TRBJ2-7 | TRBV10-3 | TRBD1 | few | TGTGCCATCAGGGAGGGACAGGGCAACGAGCAGTACTTC | CAIREGQGNEQYF
TRBJ2-5 | TRBV25-1 | - | - | TGTGCCAGCAGTAAGTCGGTTGATACTAGGCAAGAGACCCAGTACTTC | CASSKSVDTRQETQYF
TRBJ2-2 | TRBV4-2 | - | many | TGTGCCAGCAGCGTACGGCGAGAAACGAACACCGGGGAGCTGTTTTTT | CASSVRRETNTGELFF
TRBJ2-7 | TRBV30 | TRBD2 | many | TGTGCCTGGACGGTTAGCGGGAGCATTTCTTGGTCTTCCTACGAGCAGTACTTC | CAWTVSGSISWSSYEQYF
TRBJ1-2 | TRBV7-2 | - | many | TGTGCCAGCAGCTTAGAATGGACAAGGGGCTACACCTTC | CASSLEWTRGYTF
TRBJ2-7 | TRBV3-1 | - | - | TGTGCCAGCAGCCACAAGTGGCTTTTATTACAGGGGAGGGCCTACGAGCAGTACTTC | CASSHKWLLLQGRAYEQYF
TRBJ2-5 | TRBV29-1 | TRBD2 | - | TGCAGCGTTGATGGGGAGGGGTTGTCCCAGTACTTC | CSVDGEGLSQYF
TRBJ2-5 | TRBV6-1 | - | many | TGTGCCAGCAGACTATCGGCCCCCGGGGGTGTGACCCAGTACTTC | CASRLSAPGGVTQYF
TRBJ1-2 | TRBV5-1 | - | many | TGCGCCAGCAGCTTGGCCACAGCGAACTATGGCTACACCTTC | CASSLATANYGYTF
TRBJ1-6 | TRBV4-1 | - | many | TGCGCCAGCAGCCAAGAAGGGCAGGTTGATTCACCCCTCCACTTT | CASSQEGQVDSPLHF
TRBJ2-7 | TRBV20-1 | TRBD1 | many | TGCAGTGCTTCCGGGACAGGAGGCGAGCAGTACTTC | CSASGTGGEQYF
TRBJ1-1 | TRBV10-3 | - | - | TGTGCCATCAACGGCGGGGGGCTGGGCACTGAAGCTTTCTTT | CAINGGGLGTEAFF
TRBJ2-7 | TRBV5-1 | - | - | TGCGCCAGCAGCCCAGGATTGGCGTGGATCGAGCAGTACTTC | CASSPGLAWIEQYF
TRBJ1-1 | TRBV7-9 | - | many | TGTGCCAGCAGCTTCTCGGCGGCGGACACTGAAGCTTTCTTT | CASSFSAADTEAFF
TRBJ2-5 | TRBV25-1 | - | many | TGTGCCAGCAGTGAAGGGGAGAGGCCCGATGGGGTTTGGGAGACCCAGTACTTC | CASSEGERPDGVWETQYF
TRBJ1-2 | TRBV3-1 | - | many | TGTGCCAGCGAAGAGGCGGGGGGCTACACCTTC | CASEEAGGYTF
TRBJ2-7 | TRBV28 | TRBD2 | many | TGTGCCAGCAGTCGGACTAGCGGGAGCTACGAGCAGTACTTC | CASSRTSGSYEQYF
TRBJ1-2 | TRBV20-1 | TRBD1 | - | TGCAGTGCTAGAGATTCAGGGGGCACTTACACCTTC | CSARDSGGTYTF
TRBJ1-5 | TRBV19 | - | - | TGTGCCAGTAGTATAGCGGGATGGCAGCCCCAGCATTTT | CASSIAGWQPQHF
TRBJ2-7 | TRBV28 | - | many | TGTGCCAGCAGTGTAGGGGCTGTGGGACTCTCCTACGAGCAGTACTTC | CASSVGAVGLSYEQYF
TRBJ2-2 | TRBV6-5 | - | few | TGTGCCAGCAGTTACAAGAGTACCGGGGAGCTGTTTTTT | CASSYKSTGELFF
TRBJ2-2 | TRBV6-1 | TRBD1 | - | TGTGCCAGCAGACTCCCGACAGGGGCCGGGGAGCTGTTTTTT | CASRLPTGAGELFF
TRBJ1-1 | TRBV6-1 | TRBD1 | - | TGTGCCAGCAGGCTGGGACAGGGGAGCACTGAAGCTTTCTTT | CASRLGQGSTEAFF
TRBJ2-5 | TRBV20-1 | - | - | TGCAGTGCCGGGACGGGGGAGACCCAGTACTTC | CSAGTGETQYF
TRBJ1-3 | TRBV29-1 | - | many | TGCAGCGCGGGGAATAGGGCGGGAAACACCATATATTTT | CSAGNRAGNTIYF
TRBJ2-2 | TRBV6-2/TRBV6-3 | TRBD2 | many | TGTGCCAGCAGTTATCGACTAGCGGGAGAACCCGGGGCTACCGGGGAGCTGTTTTTT | CASSYRLAGEPGATGELFF
TRBJ1-2 | TRBV6-1 | - | - | TGTGCCAGCAGTGATTCTGGCCTTCACTATGGCTACACCTTC | CASSDSGLHYGYTF
TRBJ1-6 | TRBV5-1 | TRBD1 | few | TGCGCCAGCAGCACCGGGACAGCGGGTAATTCACCCCTCCACTTT | CASSTGTAGNSPLHF
TRBJ1-2 | TRBV28 | - | - | TGTGCCAGTAACGAGCAGAGGAATGGCTACACCTTC | CASNEQRNGYTF
TRBJ1-1 | TRBV12-3/TRBV12-4 | - | many | TGTGCCAGCGGGATGGGCAGATTTGAAGCTTTCTTT | CASGMGRFEAFF
TRBJ2-7 | TRBV5-1 | - | many | TGCGCCAGCAGCTTGGCGTCGGGTCCCGCCTACGAGCAGTACTTC | CASSLASGPAYEQYF
TRBJ1-1 | TRBV20-1 | - | many | TGCAGTGCCCTAATCCCCCGAGGGAACACTGAAGCTTTCTTT | CSALIPRGNTEAFF
TRBJ2-2 | TRBV20-1 | TRBD2 | - | TGCGGCGGACTAGCGGGAGTGCCCGGGGAGCTGTTTTTT | CGGLAGVPGELFF
TRBJ1-5 | TRBV6-1 | TRBD1 | few | TGTGCCAGCAGGCCGGGACAGGGTTTCAGACAGCCCCAGCATTTT | CASRPGQGFRQPQHF
TRBJ2-7 | TRBV6-1 | - | once | TGTGCCAGCAGTGAAGGGACGCAACACTACGAGCAGTACTTC | CASSEGTQHYEQYF